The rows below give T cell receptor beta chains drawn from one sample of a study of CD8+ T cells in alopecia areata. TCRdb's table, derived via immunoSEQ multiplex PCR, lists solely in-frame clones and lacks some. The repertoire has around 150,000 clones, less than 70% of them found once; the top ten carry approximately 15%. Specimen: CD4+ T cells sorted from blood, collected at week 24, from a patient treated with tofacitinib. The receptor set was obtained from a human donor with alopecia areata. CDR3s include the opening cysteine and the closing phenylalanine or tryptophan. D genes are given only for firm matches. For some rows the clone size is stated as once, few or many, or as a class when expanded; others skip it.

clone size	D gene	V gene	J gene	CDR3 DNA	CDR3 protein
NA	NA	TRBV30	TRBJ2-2	TGTGCCTGGAACCGGGACTCAAGCTACACCGGGGAGCTGTTTTTT	CAWNRDSSYTGELFF
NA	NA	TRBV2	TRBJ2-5	TGTGCCAGCAGTGAGGGTGTGGCGGGGGAGACCCAGTACTTC	CASSEGVAGETQYF
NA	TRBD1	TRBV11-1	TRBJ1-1	TGTGCCAGCAGCGAACGACAGGGATTGAACACTGAAGCTTTCTTT	CASSERQGLNTEAFF
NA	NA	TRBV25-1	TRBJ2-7	TGTGCCAGCAGTGAAGTTTCGCAGGGCTACGAGCAGTACTTC	CASSEVSQGYEQYF
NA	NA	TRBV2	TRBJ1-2	TGTGCCAGCAGAATCGCCCAAAACTATGGCTACACCTTC	CASRIAQNYGYTF
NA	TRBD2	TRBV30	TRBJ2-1	TGTGCCTGGAGTGTTCTTGCTAGCGGGGGGAGGAGCTCCTACAATGAGCAGTTCTTC	CAWSVLASGGRSSYNEQFF
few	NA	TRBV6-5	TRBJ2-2	TGTGCCAGCAGTTACTCGAGGGCCGGGGAGCTGTTTTTT	CASSYSRAGELFF
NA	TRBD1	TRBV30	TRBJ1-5	TGTGCCTGGAGTGCCGGGACAGGGGGCCGAGTTTTATCGGGCAATCAGCCCCAGCATTTT	CAWSAGTGGRVLSGNQPQHF
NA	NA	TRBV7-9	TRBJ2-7	TGTGCCAGCAGCTGGGGCCGGGAGACCTACGAGCAGTACTTC	CASSWGRETYEQYF
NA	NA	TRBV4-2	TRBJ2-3	TGTGCCAGCAGCCAAGACAAGGAGGGAACAGATACGCAGTATTTT	CASSQDKEGTDTQYF
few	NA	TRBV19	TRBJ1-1	TGTGCCAGTAGTATGGCAGGGCCTCGGACTGAAGCTTTCTTT	CASSMAGPRTEAFF
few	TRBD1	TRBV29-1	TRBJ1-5	TGCAGCGTTGTGGTCGGGACAGGTAACCAGCCCCAGCATTTT	CSVVVGTGNQPQHF
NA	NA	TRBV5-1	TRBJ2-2	TGCGCCAGCAGCTTGTCTAGCGCGAACACCGGGGAGCTGTTTTTT	CASSLSSANTGELFF
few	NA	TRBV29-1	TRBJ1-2	TGCAGCGTGAGGCCGCGACAAAAAAACTATGGCTACACCTTC	CSVRPRQKNYGYTF
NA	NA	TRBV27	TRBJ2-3	TGTGCCAGCAGTGCGGTAGCACTTAGCACAGATACGCAGTATTTT	CASSAVALSTDTQYF
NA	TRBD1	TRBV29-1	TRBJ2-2	TGCAGCGTAGGATCCGGGACAGGCACCGGGGAGCTGTTTTTT	CSVGSGTGTGELFF
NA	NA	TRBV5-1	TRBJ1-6	TGCGCCAGCAGCGCGGAGTTATCCAATTCACCCCTCCACTTT	CASSAELSNSPLHF
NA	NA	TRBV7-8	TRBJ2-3	TGTGCCAGCAGCCCCAATACGGCAGATACGCAGTATTTT	CASSPNTADTQYF
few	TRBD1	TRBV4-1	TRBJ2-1	TGCGCCAGCAGCCAAGCTGACAGGGGAAGAAACAATGAGCAGTTCTTC	CASSQADRGRNNEQFF
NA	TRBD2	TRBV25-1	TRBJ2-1	TGTGCCAGCAGTGACTCTCGGGGACTAGCGGGCAATGAGCAGTTCTTC	CASSDSRGLAGNEQFF
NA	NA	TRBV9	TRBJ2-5	TGTGCCAGCAGCGTGCGAGACCAAGAGACCCAGTACTTC	CASSVRDQETQYF
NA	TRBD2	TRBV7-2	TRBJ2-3	TGTGCCAGTGGGGCGGGGGGACTAACTAGCACAGATACGCAGTATTTT	CASGAGGLTSTDTQYF
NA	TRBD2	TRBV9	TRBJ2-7	TGTGCCAGCAACAGCGGGGGGGACTACGAGCAGTACTTC	CASNSGGDYEQYF
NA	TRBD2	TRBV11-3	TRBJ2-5	TGTGCCAGCAGGAACCCCCAACTAGCGAGGGAGACCCAGTACTTC	CASRNPQLARETQYF
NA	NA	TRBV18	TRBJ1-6	TGTGCCAGCTCACCGCAGAACGAATCACCCCTCCACTTT	CASSPQNESPLHF
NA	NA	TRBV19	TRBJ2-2	TGTGCCAGTACATTAACCGGGGAGCTGTTTTTT	CASTLTGELFF
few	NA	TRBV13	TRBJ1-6	TGTGCCAGCAGCTTATCTTTAGGATCCTATAATTCACCCCTCCACTTT	CASSLSLGSYNSPLHF
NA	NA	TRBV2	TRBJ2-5	TGTGCCAGCAGTGATCTTACAGAGACCCAGTACTTC	CASSDLTETQYF
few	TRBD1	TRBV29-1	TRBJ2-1	TGCAGCGTTCGACAGGGGGCAAGGGAGCAGTTCTTC	CSVRQGAREQFF
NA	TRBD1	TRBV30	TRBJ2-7	TGTGCCTGGAGTGCCTTGACAGGGTTCCACGAGCAGTACTTC	CAWSALTGFHEQYF
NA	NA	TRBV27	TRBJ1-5	TGTGCCAGCAGTGTCCTGGGTCATCAGCCCCAGCATTTT	CASSVLGHQPQHF
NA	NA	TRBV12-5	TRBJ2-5	TGTGCTAGTGGTAAAGGGGACCTGGAAGAGACCCAGTACTTC	CASGKGDLEETQYF
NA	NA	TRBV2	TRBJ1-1	TGTGCCGGGAGCACTCGGCGGGGGAACACTGAAGCTTTCTTT	CAGSTRRGNTEAFF
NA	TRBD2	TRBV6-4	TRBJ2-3	TGTGCCAGCAGCCTAGCGGGGGGAGATACGCAGTATTTT	CASSLAGGDTQYF
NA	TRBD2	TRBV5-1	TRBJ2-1	TGCGCCAGCAGCTTGGGGGCTAGCGGGGGACTCTACAATGAGCAGTTCTTC	CASSLGASGGLYNEQFF
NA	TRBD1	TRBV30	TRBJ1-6	TGTGCCTGGAGACGGACAGGTCCCGTGCCCCTCCACTTT	CAWRRTGPVPLHF
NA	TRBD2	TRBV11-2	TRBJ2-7	TGTGCCAGCAGCTTAATCGTTCGGGGGGGCCCGTTAGAGCAGTACTTC	CASSLIVRGGPLEQYF
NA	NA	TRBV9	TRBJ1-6	TGTGCCAGCAGCTCCGTGACCAATTCACCCCTCCACTTT	CASSSVTNSPLHF
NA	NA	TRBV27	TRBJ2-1	TGTGCCAGCAGTTTATCAGTGGTAGGGAATGAGCAGTTCTTC	CASSLSVVGNEQFF
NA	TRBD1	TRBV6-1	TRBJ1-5	TGTGCCAGCAGTGTGGACAGGAGGGGAGATCAGCCCCAGCATTTT	CASSVDRRGDQPQHF
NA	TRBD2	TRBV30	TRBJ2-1	TGTGCCTGGAGTGTACGAGGCGGGGGGGGCTACAATGAGCAGTTCTTC	CAWSVRGGGGYNEQFF
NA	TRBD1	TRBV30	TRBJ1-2	TGTGCCTGGAGCCTAGGGGACAGTGGCTACACCTTC	CAWSLGDSGYTF
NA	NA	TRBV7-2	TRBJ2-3	TGTGCCAGCAGCTCCGCCGGGACGTCGTATACGCAGTATTTT	CASSSAGTSYTQYF
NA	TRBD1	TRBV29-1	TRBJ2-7	TGCAGCATAGGGGGCGGCTCCTACGAGCAGTACTTC	CSIGGGSYEQYF
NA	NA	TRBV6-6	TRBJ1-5	TGTGCCACTGGGAATAGCAATCAGCCCCAGCATTTT	CATGNSNQPQHF
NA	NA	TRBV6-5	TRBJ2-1	TGTGCCAGCAGGTTGGACAGCTCCTACAATGAGCAGTTCTTC	CASRLDSSYNEQFF
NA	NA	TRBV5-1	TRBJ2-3	TGCGCCAGCAGCTTGGTAGCAGATACGCAGTATTTT	CASSLVADTQYF
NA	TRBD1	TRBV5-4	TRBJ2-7	TGTGCCAGCAGCTTGAGGACAGGGATCTCCTACGAGCAGTACTTC	CASSLRTGISYEQYF
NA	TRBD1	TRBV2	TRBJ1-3	TGTGCCAGCAGCGCTGACAGGGACTCTGGAAACACCATATATTTT	CASSADRDSGNTIYF
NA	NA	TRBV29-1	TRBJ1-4	TGCAGCGTTGGCCGGGCTGGAGAAAAACTGTTTTTT	CSVGRAGEKLFF
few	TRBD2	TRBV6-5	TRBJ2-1	TGTGCCAGCAAGAGCGGGGGGGGCAATGAGCAGTTCTTC	CASKSGGGNEQFF
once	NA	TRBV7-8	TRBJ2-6	TGTGCCAGCAGCTTAGTCGCCAGGGAATTTAGGGAGGCAGGGGCCAACGTCCTGACTTTC	CASSLVAREFREAGANVLTF
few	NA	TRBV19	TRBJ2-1	TGTGCCAGTAGTATCGGCCTGGGGAGCTACAATGAGCAGTTCTTC	CASSIGLGSYNEQFF
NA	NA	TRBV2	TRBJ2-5	TGTGCCACCTCCGGGCTCGAAGGAGAGACCCAGTACTTC	CATSGLEGETQYF
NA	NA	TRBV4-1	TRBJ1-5	TGCGCCAGCAGCCAAGGCCCCAGGGATCAGCCCCAGCATTTT	CASSQGPRDQPQHF